The TCR beta chain described here comes from a study of T cell responses to AZD1222 COVID-19 vaccine. Study overall: Recipients boosted at about 4 weeks or about 12 weeks are pooled. Study findings and constraints: Reports indicate that nearly half of spike-specific TCRs are directed at unmutated variant regions. Sampling captured repertoires only after the peak T cell response. Donors were mostly white British, more females; clonal diversity possibly underestimated.

CDR3 size: 13 residues. Between the trimmed V and J ends, which lost 4 bases and 5 bases, there was a span of 9 bases. Germline loops: CDR1 LNHNV, CDR2 YYDKDF (reference sequence). Assay: immunoSEQ multiplex PCR; the TCRdb copy retains only in-frame clones and omits some. Of roughly 180,000 clones in the sample, roughly nine tenths were seen once. As concerns this clone: The antigen remains undetermined.

The source is an adult in good health. The genes are TRBV15 and TRBJ1-3; a possible D gene is TRBD1 (6 bases). This specimen consisted of peripheral blood, obtained on day 0 of AZD1222 vaccination. This chain's CDR3 is CATSKDSRNTIYF. The CDR3 DNA reads TGTGCCACCAGCAAGGACAGCAGAAACACCATATATTTT.